Shown below are 27 T cell receptor beta chains from a single sample sequenced in a study of cytomegalovirus exposure and HLA in healthy donors. 60 Vbeta and 13 Jbeta primers were used in PCR. The table came from immunoSEQ multiplex PCR; TCRdb's copy has only in-frame clones and leaves some out. The data hold around 150,000 clones, with approximately 79% observed a single time. The sequencing input was PBMCs. The receptors here all came from a man aged 50 or older in good health and CMV-seropositive.

The chain carries TRBV5-8 and TRBJ1-2, with 9 bases matching TRBD1. CDR1 SGHTS and CDR2 YDEGEE come from the germline V gene. J was trimmed by 5 bases and V by 2 bases; bases with no gene match: 1. This CDR3 has 13 amino acids. The CDR3 protein is CASSLQGAYGYTF. As DNA, the CDR3 is TGTGCCAGCAGCTTACAGGGGGCATATGGCTACACCTTC.

V is TRBV14 and J is TRBJ2-7; maybe TRBD2 (6 bases). This CDR3 is built from 16 residues. Germline CDR1 SGHDN, CDR2 FVKESK. V lost 2 bases to trimming and J lost 0 bases, with 14 bases between them. DNA for the CDR3: TGTGCCAGCAGCCAACCCACCGGGACTGCCTCCTACGAGCAGTACTTC. It translates to CASSQPTGTASYEQYF.

About this clone itself: Germline is not matched at one junction end, which may reflect a read error. The chain has TRBV7-9 and TRBJ1-6; D is unclear. The CDR3 consists of 17 residues. CDR1 and CDR2 from the germline V gene are SEHNR and FQNEAQ (reference sequence). CDR3 DNA sequence: TGTTCCAGCAGCCCAAGCTCGAGACCGCCGGAGGGCTCACCCCTCCACTTT. Translated: CSSSPSSRPPEGSPLHF.

A few counts support this clone. The gene calls are TRBV6-4 and TRBJ1-5, with 7 bases identical to TRBD1. The CDR3 runs 15 residues. The germline V gene encodes CDR1 MRHNA and CDR2 SNTAGT. After removal of 1 base from V and 4 bases from J, the junction contained 4 bases not matched to a gene. The CDR3 coding sequence is TGTGCCAGCAGTGACTTCGGGACAGAAAATCAGCCCCAGCATTTT. Translated, it gives CASSDFGTENQPQHF.

On this clone: One end of the junction varies from germline; a read error may be responsible. The chain has TRBV6-5 and TRBJ1-6; a weak D match, TRBD1 (6 bases). This CDR3 spans 13 amino acids. CDR1 is MNHEY and CDR2 is SVGAGI in the germline V gene. The CDR3 here is CASRLAGDSPLHF. CDR3 DNA sequence: TGTGCCAGCAGGCTAGCAGGGGATTCCCCCCTCCACTTT.

The chain employs TRBV29-1 and TRBJ2-7; 7 nucleotides line up with TRBD1. V dropped 3 bases and J dropped 4; count of bases not matched to a gene: 12. This CDR3 is built from 15 residues. Germline loops: CDR1 SQVTM, CDR2 ANQGSEA. For the CDR3, the DNA is TGCAGCGTTGAGGCAGGTGACAGGGAAAGTTACGAGCAGTACTTC. Amino acids: CSVEAGDRESYEQYF.

This rearrangement joins TRBV27 to TRBJ2-1, with 10 bases aligning to TRBD1. This CDR3 region has 14 residues. Germline V gene data show CDR1 as MNHEY and CDR2 as SMNVEV (reference sequence). V gave up 5 bases and J gave up 8 bases; unmatched junction bases: 6. CDR3 protein: CASSRTGGNDEQFF. The CDR3 DNA reads TGTGCCAGCAGTCGGACAGGGGGAAATGATGAGCAGTTCTTC.

The chain links TRBV6-4 to TRBJ2-3; the match to TRBD1 covers 10 bases. Per the germline V gene, CDR1 is MRHNA and CDR2 is SNTAGT. This CDR3 is 15 amino acids long. After removal of 6 bases from V and 1 base from J, the junction contained 4 bases not matched to a gene. The DNA of the CDR3 is TGTGCCAGCAGGGGGACAGGGGCGGGCACAGATACGCAGTATTTT. It translates to CASRGTGAGTDTQYF.

Remarks on this clone: Compared with germline, one end of the junction differs, possibly owing to a read error. This chain connects TRBV7-7 to TRBJ2-1; 13 bases fit TRBD2. This CDR3 is built from 15 residues. CDR1 SSHAT and CDR2 FNYEAQ come from the germline V gene (reference sequence). The CDR3 loop is CASSRLAGGTNEQFF. The CDR3 bases are TGTGCTAGCAGCAGACTAGCGGGAGGAACCAATGAGCAGTTCTTC.

The gene calls are TRBV5-4 and TRBJ2-5; D may be TRBD1 (6 bases). CDR3 length equals 14 residues. Trimming stripped 1 base from V and 5 bases from J, with 12 bases between. Germline loops: CDR1 SGHNT, CDR2 YYREEE (reference sequence). CDR3 region: CASSLTGQEETQYF. DNA for the CDR3: TGTGCCAGCAGCTTGACAGGGCAGGAGGAGACCCAGTACTTC.

In its sample, this clone was seen once. This chain uses TRBV2 with TRBJ2-7; a possible D gene is TRBD1 (6 bases). V lost 3 bases, J lost 4 bases, and 13 bases lay in between. Germline V gene lookup returns CDR1 SNHLY and CDR2 FYNNEI. The CDR3 has 14 amino acids. As DNA, the CDR3 is TGTGCCAGCAGTGAGGGCAGGGGTCGTTACGAGCAGTACTTC. Translating gives CASSEGRGRYEQYF. The variable domain in full, completed from reference TRBV2 and TRBJ2-7, reads EPEVTQTPSHQVTQMGQEVILRCVPISNHLYFYWYRQILGQKVEFLVSFYNNEISEKSEIFDDQFSVERPDGSNFTLKIRSTKLEDSAMYFCASSEGRGRYEQYFGPGTRLTVT.

V and J are TRBV7-9 and TRBJ2-1; 9 nucleotides line up with TRBD1. The CDR3 is 15 residues long. Trimming cost V 6 bases and J 2 bases; bases outside gene matches: 5. Germline-derived CDR1 and CDR2 are SEHNR and FQNEAQ (reference sequence). The CDR3 sequence: CASRAGTGPYNEQFF. CDR3 nucleotides: TGTGCCAGCAGGGCCGGGACAGGGCCCTACAATGAGCAGTTCTTC.

The chain has TRBV2 and TRBJ1-6, with D possibly TRBD1 on 5 matching bases. V dropped 3 bases and J dropped 10 bases, with 10 bases sitting between them. CDR1 SNHLY and CDR2 FYNNEI come from the germline V gene. The length of the CDR3 is 13 residues. The CDR3 protein is CASSETVNSPLHF. The CDR3 nucleotides are TGTGCCAGCAGTGAGACAGTGAACTCACCCCTCCACTTT.

This chain uses TRBV6-4 with TRBJ2-3; D gene unclear. Looked up from germline, CDR1 is MRHNA and CDR2 is SNTAGT. CDR3 size: 14 residues. Trimming pared 10 bases from V and 4 bases from J, leaving 18 bases between. The CDR3 DNA follows: TGTGCCACTACCCCAGATCCAGGCGCAGATACGCAGTATTTT. Residues: CATTPDPGADTQYF.

The CDR3 coding sequence is TGTGCCAGCAGTGAAGAGTTGGCGGAGGGCTACTTC. Its protein product is CASSEELAEGYF. V is TRBV2 and J is TRBJ2-5; tentatively, D is TRBD2 (6 bases). Per germline, CDR1 SNHLY and CDR2 FYNNEI. The CDR3 is 12 residues long. V lost 1 base, J lost 14 bases, and 14 bases lay in between. The full variable domain, its missing parts supplied by reference TRBV2 and TRBJ2-5, is EPEVTQTPSHQVTQMGQEVILRCVPISNHLYFYWYRQILGQKVEFLVSFYNNEISEKSEIFDDQFSVERPDGSNFTLKIRSTKLEDSAMYFCASSEELAEGYFGPGTRLLVL.

This chain uses TRBV13 with TRBJ1-1; no clear D. The CDR3 has 15 residues. Germline assignment: CDR1 PRHDT and CDR2 FYEKMQ (reference sequence). V lost 5 bases, J lost 1 base, and 14 bases lay in between. CDR3 coding DNA: TGTGCCAGCAGCCCCCTTGGAGGGAGGAACACTGAAGCTTTCTTT. Protein: CASSPLGGRNTEAFF.

This clone appeared once. The gene calls are TRBV9 and TRBJ1-1; no reliable D call. The CDR3 is 13 amino acids. Trimming took 1 base from V and 3 from J, leaving 7 bases between them. Germline V gives CDR1 SGDLS, CDR2 YYNGEE. The DNA for the CDR3 is TGTGCCAGCAGCGTACGGTTGGACACTGAAGCTTTCTTT. Residues: CASSVRLDTEAFF.

This chain uses TRBV6-1 with TRBJ2-3; 8 bases fit TRBD1. J lost 1 base, V lost 8 bases, and 5 bases had no gene match. Per the germline V gene, CDR1 is MNHNS and CDR2 is SASEGT. This CDR3 has 14 residues. CDR3 loop: CASLQDRGTDTQYF. The DNA of the CDR3 is TGTGCCAGCCTCCAGGACAGGGGCACAGATACGCAGTATTTT.

The chain carries TRBV11-2 and TRBJ2-7, with unresolved D. This CDR3 comprises 14 residues. Germline V CDR1 and CDR2: SGHAT, FQNNGV. V was clipped by 5 bases and J by 2 bases, with 13 bases between them. The DNA of the CDR3 is TGTGCCAGCAGCATAGGCGCCCCGACCTACGAGCAGTACTTC. Amino acids: CASSIGAPTYEQYF.

In its sample, this clone was seen a few times. V and J are TRBV2 and TRBJ2-7; no firm D call. Germline V gene sequence: CDR1 SNHLY, CDR2 FYNNEI. Trimming removed 0 bases at V and 3 bases at J, with 12 bases between. This CDR3 spans 15 amino acids. DNA for the CDR3: TGTGCCAGCAGTGAAGCGCTTCCCTACTACTACGAGCAGTACTTC. This codes for CASSEALPYYYEQYF.

Here the CDR3 reads CAWSDTGGGEKLFF. In nucleotides, the CDR3 is TGTGCCTGGAGTGACACAGGGGGGGGTGAAAAACTGTTTTTT. The J gene is TRBJ1-4, the V gene TRBV30, with 8 positions matching TRBD1. The junction had 5 bases not matched to a gene; V was cut back by 1 base and J by 7 bases. Germline V gene sequence: CDR1 GTSNPN, CDR2 SVGIG (reference sequence). The CDR3 spans 14 residues.

The rearrangement joins TRBV18 to TRBJ1-1, with TRBD1 matching over 10 bases. The J segment lost 0 bases and the V segment lost 4 bases, leaving 2 bases of the junction unmatched. Per the germline V gene, CDR1 is KGHSH and CDR2 is LQKENI. The CDR3 is made up of 15 amino acids. CDR3: CASSRTGGMNTEAFF. The CDR3 bases are TGTGCCAGCTCACGGACAGGGGGGATGAACACTGAAGCTTTCTTT.

This chain joins TRBV9 and TRBJ2-3; perhaps TRBD2 as D (5 bases). Looked up from germline, CDR1 is SGDLS and CDR2 is YYNGEE. Trimming removed 0 bases at V and 2 bases at J, with 7 bases between. This CDR3 is 14 amino acids long. This CDR3 reads CASSVARATDTQYF. The CDR3 coding sequence is TGTGCCAGCAGCGTAGCGAGGGCCACAGATACGCAGTATTTT. Using reference TRBV9 and TRBJ2-3 for the parts outside the CDR3, the full variable domain is DSGVTQTPKHLITATGQRVTLRCSPRSGDLSVYWYQQSLDQGLQFLIQYYNGEERAKGNILERFSAQQFPDLHSELNLSSLELGDSALYFCASSVARATDTQYFGPGTRLTVL.

V and J are TRBV5-6 and TRBJ1-6; D possibly corresponds to TRBD1 (6 bases). Trimming stripped 0 bases from V and 0 bases from J, with 13 bases between. The CDR3 extends over 18 amino acids. The germline V gene has CDR1 SGHDT and CDR2 YYEEEE. CDR3 nucleotides: TGTGCCAGCAGCTTGGGTTGGACAGCTAGCTCCTATAATTCACCCCTCCACTTT. It is translated as CASSLGWTASSYNSPLHF. Supplemented by reference TRBV5-6 and TRBJ1-6, the full variable domain reads DAGVTQSPTHLIKTRGQQVTLRCSPKSGHDTVSWYQQALGQGPQFIFQYYEEEERQRGNFPDRFSGHQFPNYSSELNVNALLLGDSALYLCASSLGWTASSYNSPLHFGNGTRLTVT.

J is TRBJ1-4 and V is TRBV23-1, with D perhaps TRBD1 (6 bases). TRBV23-1 carries the ORF label, with uncertain function. V gave up 6 bases and J gave up 6 bases, with 26 bases separating them. CDR3 length: 18 amino acids. This chain's CDR3 is CASSPGQRSRAQDEKLFF. The CDR3 DNA reads as TGCGCCAGCAGCCCCGGACAGCGGTCGAGGGCGCAGGATGAAAAACTGTTTTTT.

This clone was recorded a few times. The chain employs TRBV6-1 and TRBJ2-7, with TRBD1 identical over 12 bases. Germline V gene lookup returns CDR1 MNHNS and CDR2 SASEGT. V dropped 8 bases and J dropped 9; count of bases not matched to a gene: 8. This CDR3 region has 13 residues. The CDR3 loop reads CASGDRGLSRQYF. DNA for the CDR3: TGTGCCAGCGGGGACAGGGGGCTTTCGCGGCAGTACTTC.

J is TRBJ1-2 and V is TRBV9, with 7 bases aligning to TRBD1. CDR3 length: 14 amino acids. V shed 7 bases and J 0 bases; nucleotides not matched to a gene: 6. Germline CDR1 SGDLS, CDR2 YYNGEE. The CDR3 coding sequence is TGTGCCAGCGCAAGGGGGCAAGCTAACTATGGCTACACCTTC. Residues: CASARGQANYGYTF.